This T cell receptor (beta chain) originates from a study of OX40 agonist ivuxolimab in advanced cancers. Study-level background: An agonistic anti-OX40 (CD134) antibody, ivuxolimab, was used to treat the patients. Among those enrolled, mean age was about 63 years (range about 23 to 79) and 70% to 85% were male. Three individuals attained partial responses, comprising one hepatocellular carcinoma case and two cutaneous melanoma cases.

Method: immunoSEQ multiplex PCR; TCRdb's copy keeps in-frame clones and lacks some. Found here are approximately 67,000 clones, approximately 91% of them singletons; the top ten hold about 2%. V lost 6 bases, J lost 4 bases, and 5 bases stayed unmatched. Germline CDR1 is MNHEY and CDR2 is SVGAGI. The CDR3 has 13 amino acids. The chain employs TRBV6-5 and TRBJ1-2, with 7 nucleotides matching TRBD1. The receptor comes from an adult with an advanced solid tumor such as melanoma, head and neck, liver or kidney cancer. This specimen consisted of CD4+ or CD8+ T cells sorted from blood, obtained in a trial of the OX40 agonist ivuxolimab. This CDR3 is CASSAGQTYGYTF. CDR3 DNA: TGTGCCAGCAGCGCGGGACAGACCTATGGCTACACCTTC.